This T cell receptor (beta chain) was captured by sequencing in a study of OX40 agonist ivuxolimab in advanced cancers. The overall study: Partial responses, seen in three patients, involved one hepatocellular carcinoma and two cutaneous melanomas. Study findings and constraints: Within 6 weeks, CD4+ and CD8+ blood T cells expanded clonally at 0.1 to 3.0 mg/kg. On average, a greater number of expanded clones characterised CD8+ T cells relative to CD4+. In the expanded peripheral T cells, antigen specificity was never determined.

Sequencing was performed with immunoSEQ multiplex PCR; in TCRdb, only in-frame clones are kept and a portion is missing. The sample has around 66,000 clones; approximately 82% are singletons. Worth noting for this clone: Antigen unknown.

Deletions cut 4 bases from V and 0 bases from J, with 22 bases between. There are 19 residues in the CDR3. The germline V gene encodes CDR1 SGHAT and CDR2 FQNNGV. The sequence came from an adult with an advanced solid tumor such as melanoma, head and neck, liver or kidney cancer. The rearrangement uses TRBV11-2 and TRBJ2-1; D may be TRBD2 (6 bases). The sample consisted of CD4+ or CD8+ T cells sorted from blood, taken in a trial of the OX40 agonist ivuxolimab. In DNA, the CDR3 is TGTGCCAGCAGCTCTGATGGGGCGGGGCGTCGGCCCTCCTACAATGAGCAGTTCTTC. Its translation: CASSSDGAGRRPSYNEQFF.